The source of this T cell receptor beta chain is a study of CD8+ T cells in alopecia areata listed by TCRdb under 2018. With regard to the full study: High-throughput TCRbeta sequencing was used to examine T cell clonal expansion in alopecia areata in both the C3H/HeJ mouse model and human patients. Scalp clonality was compared among normal scalp (n=4), patchy alopecia areata scalp (n=8), and alopecia totalis/universalis scalp (n=8). RNA came from the PAXgene miRNA kit for fixed scalp, the miRNeasy kit for PBMCs, and the RNeasy kit for mouse skin. Scalp tissue and sorted CD4+ and CD8+ peripheral blood T cells from patchy and totalis/universalis alopecia areata patients and from healthy controls were covered by human TCRbeta sequencing. TCRbeta CDR3 regions were amplified by immunoSEQ multiplex PCR with 35 Vbeta forward and 13 Jbeta reverse primers. Overall results and qualifications from the work: Compared with normal scalp, lesional scalp had higher clonality and more expanded CD8+ clones, particularly in alopecia totalis/universalis, a pattern that suggests antigenic drive. Shared TCR sequences between patients were less evident than in mice, which may be partly attributable to HLA diversity in the patient population. Unlike mouse skin, where gammadelta T cells dominate, normal human skin contains resident alphabeta T cells that get sequenced too, which complicates analysis of the scalp TCR repertoire.

The library was produced with the immunoSEQ multiplex PCR assay. For TCR sequencing, RNA was extracted from every sample and reverse transcribed into cDNA to serve as template. SuperScript III was used to make first-strand cDNA, primed with a 2:1 mix of oligo-dT and random hexamers. A synthetic immune receptor repertoire was used to assess amplification bias, and residual bias was removed computationally. On the study's bioinformatics: Raw reads were preprocessed to remove errors, and CDR3 was defined by IMGT conventions from the conserved cysteine to phenylalanine. Clonality was calculated as 1 minus Shannon entropy normalized by log2 of the number of productive unique TCRs. Scalp TCRbeta sequences were cross-referenced with sorted blood CD4 and CD8 repertoires so that the CD4 or CD8 identity of scalp clones could be inferred. In TCRdb, the immuneACCESS table is reduced to in-frame sequences with V and J assigned. These tables do not hold every clone; where another copy was compared, an unresolved V gene accounts for under half, and the others remain unexplained. V and J calls and clone size come straight from that table; D and trimming were deduced from the DNA. The table for this sample lists some 160,000 clones; roughly 60% of them were counted only once. The ten largest account for 36% of the sample.

From a lookup of the germline V gene, CDR1 and CDR2 are SGHRS and YFSETQ. Measured from the cysteine to the phenylalanine, the CDR3 is 16 residues long. This entry keeps only the CDR3 DNA: 48 bases, framed from base 1. Trimming removed 4 bases from V and 3 bases from J; the gene matches leave 8 bases unexplained. This clone was found a few times. Its antigen remains undetermined. The input lacks base qualities; no much larger clone sits a single base away. PBMCs were separated by density centrifugation and stained for CD3, CD4 and CD8, after which CD4+ and CD8+ T cells were sorted on a FACSAria. Scalp biopsies and blood samples were obtained from unaffected controls.

This sequence originates from a human donor in good health. The V and J genes are TRBV5-1 and TRBJ2-5, and 11 junction bases match TRBD2. Sequenced material: CD8+ T cells sorted from blood. The bases are TGCGCCAGCAGCCCCGGGACTAGCGGAATTGAAGAGACCCAGTACTTC. Translation gives CASSPGTSGIEETQYF.